Following are 14 T cell receptor beta chains from one sample sequenced in a study of CD8 T cells in ankylosing spondylitis. TCRdb itself ran the 5' RACE reads through MiXCR, one entry per CDR3 protein. The table has more than 300,000 distinct CDR3 sequences, around 10% seen once. Input material: blood, either unsorted or a sorted T cell fraction (not recorded which). All receptors derive from a female donor with ankylosing spondylitis or in good health (not recorded which).

This clonotype was observed at least ten times. The chain has TRBV20-1 and TRBJ1-6; D may be TRBD1 (6 bases). The V and J ends lost 6 bases and 11 bases respectively, with 14 bases between them. The CDR3 is 12 amino acids. The V gene's germline CDR1 is DFQATT and CDR2 SNEGSKA (reference sequence). CDR3 loop: CSAGGYNTPLHF. CDR3 sequence (DNA): TGCAGTGCAGGGGGGTACAATACACCCCTCCACTTT.

This chain joins TRBV5-1 and TRBJ2-1; D is ambiguous. With 9 bases removed from V and 5 bases from J, the gap between germline ends came to 21 bases. CDR1 is SGHRS and CDR2 is YFSETQ in the germline V gene. The CDR3 length is 15 residues. CDR3 nucleotide sequence: TGCGCCACCGGGCTGGGCAACCCGAAGAACAATGAGCAGTTCTTC. Translating it yields CATGLGNPKNNEQFF.

As to this clonotype: The junction departs from the called germline gene at one end, perhaps through a read error. The genes are TRBV2 and TRBJ2-7; 7 positions match TRBD1. Germline assignment: CDR1 SNHLY and CDR2 FYNNEI. The CDR3 is made up of 14 amino acids. CDR3 protein: CASGRDSASYDQYF. The CDR3 nucleotides are TGTGCCAGCGGACGGGACAGCGCATCCTACGACCAGTACTTC.

This clonotype was seen repeatedly, ten times or more. The V call is TRBV5-1, the J call TRBJ1-5, with a possible D match to TRBD1 (6 bases). CDR1 and CDR2 from the germline V gene are SGHRS and YFSETQ. The CDR3 covers 17 residues. V lost 0 bases to trimming and J lost 0 bases, with 13 bases between them. The CDR3 spells CASSLGGGEYSNQPQHF. CDR3 nucleotide sequence: TGCGCCAGCAGCTTGGGTGGGGGCGAATATAGCAATCAGCCCCAGCATTTT.

This clonotype appeared many times. J is TRBJ2-1 and V is TRBV29-1, with 7 positions matching TRBD1. V lost 6 bases, J lost 5 bases, and 10 bases stayed unmatched. In germline, CDR1 is SQVTM, CDR2 ANQGSEA. This CDR3 has 14 residues. This chain's CDR3 is CSVNKQGSDNEQFF. The CDR3, as DNA: TGCAGCGTAAACAAACAGGGGTCGGACAATGAGCAGTTCTTC.

The sample holds many counts of this clonotype. The CDR3, as DNA: TGCGCCAGCAGCCAAGATCCAGGGGCGAACACTGAAGCTTTCTTT. Translating gives CASSQDPGANTEAFF. The chain recombines TRBV4-1 with TRBJ1-1, with D tentatively TRBD1 (6 bases). The CDR3 is 15 residues long. Germline V lookup: CDR1 MGHRA, CDR2 YSYEKL. Trimming shortened V by 0 bases and J by 1 base, and 9 bases separated the two germline ends.

This clonotype has more than one count but fewer than ten. The J gene is TRBJ2-2, the V gene TRBV7-9; no clear D. V shed 5 bases and J shed 0 bases, with 16 bases lying between them. Germline values: CDR1 SEHNR, CDR2 FQNEAQ (reference sequence). The CDR3 extends over 17 amino acids. CDR3 in DNA: TGTGCCAGCAGCCCCCGTGGGTCCCTCCCGAACACCGGGGAGCTGTTTTTT. Translated: CASSPRGSLPNTGELFF. The full variable domain, with the rest looked up from reference TRBV7-9 and TRBJ2-2, is DTGVSQNPRHKITKRGQNVTFRCDPISEHNRLYWYRQTLGQGPEFLTYFQNEAQLEKSRLLSDRFSAERPKGSFSTLEIQRTEQGDSAMYLCASSPRGSLPNTGELFFGEGSRLTVL.

This clonotype was seen ten or more times. CDR3 DNA: TGTGCCACCAGTAAGAGACTAGCGGGCAATGAGCAGTTCTTC. The encoded protein is CATSKRLAGNEQFF. The chain has TRBV24-1 and TRBJ2-1; 10 nucleotides line up with TRBD2. Germline CDR1 is KGHDR and CDR2 is SFDVKD. V was clipped by 6 bases and J by 6 bases; unmatched bases: 4. This CDR3 contains 14 residues.

The chain is built from TRBV20-1 and TRBJ2-1; 10 bases line up with TRBD2. Germline CDR1 is DFQATT and CDR2 is SNEGSKA (reference sequence). This CDR3 comprises 17 residues. The CDR3 DNA sequence: TGCTGCGCTAGAGTAGCGGGAGGACAATATTCCTACAATGAGCAGTTCTTC. Protein product: CCARVAGGQYSYNEQFF.

The V call is TRBV4-2, the J call TRBJ2-5; 11 nucleotides line up with TRBD2. Germline trimming cut 4 bases from V and 3 bases from J; bases unmatched to any gene: 7. This CDR3 contains 16 residues. Germline V gives CDR1 LGHNA, CDR2 YNFKEQ. CDR3 DNA sequence: TGTGCCAGCAGCCCGAACCTAGCGGGGGGTGAAGAGACCCAGTACTTC. Amino acid sequence: CASSPNLAGGEETQYF.

This clonotype was detected only a few times. The chain recombines TRBV7-2 with TRBJ1-1; 7 nucleotides line up with TRBD1. V dropped 0 bases and J dropped 8; count of bases not matched to a gene: 6. This CDR3 has 14 residues. In germline, CDR1 is SGHTA, CDR2 FQGNSA. CDR3 DNA sequence: TGTGCCAGCAGCTTAGCGGTCCGGGACAGAGAAGCTTTCTTT. The encoded protein is CASSLAVRDREAFF.

This clonotype was seen a few times. V is TRBV20-1 and J is TRBJ2-1; 12 nucleotides align to TRBD2. This CDR3 comprises 15 residues. Germline V gene sequence: CDR1 DFQATT, CDR2 SNEGSKA (reference sequence). The junction had 12 bases not matched to a gene; V was cut back by 8 bases and J by 7 bases. The DNA of the CDR3 is TGCAGTCCTAAGAAACTAGCGGGAGGTATGAATGAGCAGTTCTTC. As protein: CSPKKLAGGMNEQFF.

This clonotype was seen ten or more times. This chain uses TRBV5-1 with TRBJ2-2; 8 bases are shared with TRBD1. The CDR3 is 14 amino acids. Trimming removed 6 bases from V and 1 base from J; junction bases left unmatched: 2. The germline CDR1 and CDR2 sequences are SGHRS and YFSETQ. CDR3 sequence: CASTGTGNTGELFF. The CDR3 region has the DNA TGCGCCAGCACCGGGACAGGGAACACCGGGGAGCTGTTTTTT.

In this sample, this clonotype turned up many times. The genes are TRBV5-1 and TRBJ2-1; D possibly corresponds to TRBD1 (7 bases). Looked up from germline, CDR1 is SGHRS and CDR2 is YFSETQ. The CDR3 extends over 14 amino acids. Trimming took off 0 bases at V and 7 bases at J, with 11 bases between the two ends. In nucleotides, the CDR3 is TGCGCCAGCAGCTTGGGACAGGGAGGTAATGAGCAGTTCTTC. Encoded protein: CASSLGQGGNEQFF.